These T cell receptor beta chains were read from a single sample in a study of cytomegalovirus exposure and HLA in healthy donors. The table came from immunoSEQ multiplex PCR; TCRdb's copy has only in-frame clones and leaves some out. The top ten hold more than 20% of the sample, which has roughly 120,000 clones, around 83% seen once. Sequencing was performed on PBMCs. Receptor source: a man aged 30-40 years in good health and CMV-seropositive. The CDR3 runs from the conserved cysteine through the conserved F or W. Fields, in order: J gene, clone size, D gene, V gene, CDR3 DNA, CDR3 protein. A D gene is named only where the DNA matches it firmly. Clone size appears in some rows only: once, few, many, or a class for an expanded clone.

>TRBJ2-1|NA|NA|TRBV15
TGTGCCACCAGCAGAGATCCGAGTGATGAGCAGTTCTTC
CATSRDPSDEQFF
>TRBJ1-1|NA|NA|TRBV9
TGTGCCAGCAGCGTAGGACCCGGGGGAGTCTCTGAAGCTTTCTTT
CASSVGPGGVSEAFF
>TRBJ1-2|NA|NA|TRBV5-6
TGTGCCAGCAGCTTATTCAGCGACAGAAGTGGCTACACCTTC
CASSLFSDRSGYTF
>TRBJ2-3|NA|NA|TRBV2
TGTGCCAGCAGTGGGGGGACTCGGAGCACAGATACGCAGTATTTT
CASSGGTRSTDTQYF
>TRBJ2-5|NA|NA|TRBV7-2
TGTGCCAGCAGCTTAGGGGGCGGACCCCAAGAGACCCAGTACTTC
CASSLGGGPQETQYF
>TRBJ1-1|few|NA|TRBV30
TGTGCCTTGTCTAGGGGCAGGGTGAGGACTGAAGCTTTCTTT
CALSRGRVRTEAFF
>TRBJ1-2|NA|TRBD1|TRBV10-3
TGTGCCATCAGTGTTTACAGGGGGTATGGCTACACCTTC
CAISVYRGYGYTF
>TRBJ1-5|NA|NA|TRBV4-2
TGTGCCAGCAGCCAAGATTGGTCAGTACCCCAGCCCCAGCATTTT
CASSQDWSVPQPQHF
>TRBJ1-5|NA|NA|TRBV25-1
TGTGCCAGCAGTCCATCAGGAGGTGGCAATCAGCCCCAGCATTTT
CASSPSGGGNQPQHF
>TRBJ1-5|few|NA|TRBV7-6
TGTGCCAGCAGCTTATTTGGGAGCCGAGATCAGCCCCAGCATTTT
CASSLFGSRDQPQHF
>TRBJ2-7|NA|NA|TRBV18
TGTGCCAGCTCACCACCGAGCTCCTACGAGCAGTACTTC
CASSPPSSYEQYF
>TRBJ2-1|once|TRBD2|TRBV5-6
TGTGCCAGCAGCCTGGGGGGGAGTGGGGGGTCCTACAATGAGCAGTTCTTC
CASSLGGSGGSYNEQFF
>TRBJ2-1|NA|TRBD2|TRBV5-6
TGTGCCAGCAGCTTAAACGGGGGGGCCTACAATGAGCAGTTCTTC
CASSLNGGAYNEQFF
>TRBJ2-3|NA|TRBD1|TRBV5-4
TGTGCCAGCAGCCCCCGCCAGGGGGTCACAGATACGGAGTATTTT
CASSPRQGVTDTEYF
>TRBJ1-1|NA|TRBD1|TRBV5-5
TGTGCCAGCAGACACGGACAGGGCGGCATGAACACTGAAGCTTTCTTT
CASRHGQGGMNTEAFF
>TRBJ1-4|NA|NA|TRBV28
TGTGCCAGCAGTGCGCCGGGACACCCTGCAACTAATGAAAAACTGTTTTTT
CASSAPGHPATNEKLFF
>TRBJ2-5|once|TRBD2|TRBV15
TGTGCCACCAGCAGTGTTGTGGGACTAGCGGGGGAGACCCAGTACTTC
CATSSVVGLAGETQYF
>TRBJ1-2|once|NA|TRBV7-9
TGTTCCAGCAGCTTATATCCACGTGAGGGCTACACCTTC
CSSSLYPREGYTF
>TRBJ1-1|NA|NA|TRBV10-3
TGTGCCATCAGTTGGACATCCCCCGGTGAAGCTTTCTTT
CAISWTSPGEAFF
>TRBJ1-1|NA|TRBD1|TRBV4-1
TGCGCCAGCAGCCAGGGACAGGAGGTGAACACTGAAGCTTTCTTT
CASSQGQEVNTEAFF
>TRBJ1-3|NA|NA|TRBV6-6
TGTGCCAGCAGTCTACGACAAGGGGCCGGAAACACCATATATTTT
CASSLRQGAGNTIYF
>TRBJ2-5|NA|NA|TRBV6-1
TGTGCCAGCAGTGAAAGACGGGTGCAGGGGTGGGATCAAGAGACCCAGTACTTC
CASSERRVQGWDQETQYF
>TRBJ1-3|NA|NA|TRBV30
TGTGCCTGGAGGATCGGAGGGACCGCAGGAAACACCATATATTTT
CAWRIGGTAGNTIYF
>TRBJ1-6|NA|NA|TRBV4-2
TGTGCCAGCAGCCAAGCCCCAGGACAATGGAATTCACCCCTCCACTTT
CASSQAPGQWNSPLHF
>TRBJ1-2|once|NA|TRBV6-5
TGTGCCAGCAGTGAAGCGACGGGCTACACCTTC
CASSEATGYTF
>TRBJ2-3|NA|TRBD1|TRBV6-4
TGTGCCAGCAGTGACGGGACAGGGGGCGCAGATACGCAGTATTTT
CASSDGTGGADTQYF
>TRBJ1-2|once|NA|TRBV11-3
TGTGCCAGCAGTACAGGGAACTATGGCTACACCTTC
CASSTGNYGYTF
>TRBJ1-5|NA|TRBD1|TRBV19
TGTGCCAGTAGTACGACAGGGAACGATCAGCCCCAGCATTTT
CASSTTGNDQPQHF
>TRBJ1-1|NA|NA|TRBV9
TGTGCCAGCAGCGTAGATCGGGGGACGACTTGGTCTGAAGCTTTCTTT
CASSVDRGTTWSEAFF
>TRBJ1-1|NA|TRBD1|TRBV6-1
TGTGCCAGCAGTGCAACGGGACAGGGGGCGAACACTGAAGCTTTCTTT
CASSATGQGANTEAFF
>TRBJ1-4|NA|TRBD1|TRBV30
TGTGCCTGGAGTGAGCAGGGGGACGAAAAACTGTTTTTT
CAWSEQGDEKLFF
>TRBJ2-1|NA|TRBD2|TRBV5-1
TGCGCCAGCAGCTTGGACCCGTCTCGCGGGAGTTTGGGTGGACAGTTCTTC
CASSLDPSRGSLGGQFF
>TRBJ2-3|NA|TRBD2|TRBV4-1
TGCGCCAGCAGCCCTAATAGCGGGGTTGAAGATACGCAGTATTTT
CASSPNSGVEDTQYF
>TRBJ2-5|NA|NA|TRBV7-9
TGTGCCAGCAGCTCCTTTGGTGTGACAGAAGAGACCCAGTACTTC
CASSSFGVTEETQYF
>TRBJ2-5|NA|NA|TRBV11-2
TGTGCCAGCAGCTTATCTCGGGAGACCCAGTACTTC
CASSLSRETQYF
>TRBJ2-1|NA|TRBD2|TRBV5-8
TGTGCCAGCAGCTTGGTGGCGGGGGGGCTCCGGTACAATGAGCAGTTCTTC
CASSLVAGGLRYNEQFF
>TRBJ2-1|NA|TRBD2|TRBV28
TGTGCCAGCAGGGAGGGACTAGCGGGAGAAGTTGAGCAGTTCTTC
CASREGLAGEVEQFF
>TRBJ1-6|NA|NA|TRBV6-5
TGTGCCAGCAGTTTAAGAGGGCGCGGGAACTCACCCCTCCACTTT
CASSLRGRGNSPLHF
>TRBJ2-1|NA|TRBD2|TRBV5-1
TGCGCCAGCAGCTTGGCCTTTCTTCGGACTAGCGGGAGTGGTGAGCAGTTCTTC
CASSLAFLRTSGSGEQFF
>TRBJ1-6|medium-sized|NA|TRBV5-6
TGTGCCAGCAGCTTGATGGGCGGACTCGTGGCCCTCCACTTT
CASSLMGGLVALHF
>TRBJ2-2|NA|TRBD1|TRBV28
TGTGCCAGCAGTGTGGACAGGGATAACACCGGGGAGCTGTTTTTT
CASSVDRDNTGELFF
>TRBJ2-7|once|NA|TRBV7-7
TGTGCCAGCAGCCCCTTAACCTACGAGCAGTACTTC
CASSPLTYEQYF
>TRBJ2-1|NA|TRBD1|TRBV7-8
TGTGCCAGCAGTGGGGACAGAGCGAATGAGCAGTTCTTC
CASSGDRANEQFF
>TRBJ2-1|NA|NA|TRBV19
TGTGCCAGTAGAGATCACCGGGACAACAATGAGCAGTTCTTC
CASRDHRDNNEQFF
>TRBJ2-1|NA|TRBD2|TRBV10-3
TGTGCCATCAGGGCTAGCGGGAGGGGTAATGAGCAGTTCTTC
CAIRASGRGNEQFF
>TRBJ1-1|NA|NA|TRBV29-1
TGCAGCGCTGGGGGGGGCACTGAAGCTTTCTTT
CSAGGGTEAFF
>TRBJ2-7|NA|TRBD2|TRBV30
TGTGCCTGGGGTAGCGGGCCCCCCGGCGAGCAGTACTTC
CAWGSGPPGEQYF
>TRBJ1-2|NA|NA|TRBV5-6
TGTGCCAGCAGCTTGGTACGTGTAGACAGGTATGGCTACACCTTC
CASSLVRVDRYGYTF
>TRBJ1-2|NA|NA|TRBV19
TGTGCCAGTAGTACGAAACCGGACATGTTCTTCTATGGCTACACCTTC
CASSTKPDMFFYGYTF
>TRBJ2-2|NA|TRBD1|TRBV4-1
TGCGCCAGCAGCACAGGCAGGGGACAGGGGCCCGGGGAGCTGTTTTTT
CASSTGRGQGPGELFF
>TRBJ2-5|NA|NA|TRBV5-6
TGTGCCAGCAGCAACAAAGAGACCCAGTACTTC
CASSNKETQYF
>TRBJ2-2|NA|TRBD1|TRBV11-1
TGTGCCAGCAGCAATGGACAGGCCCATTACACCGGGGAGCTGTTTTTT
CASSNGQAHYTGELFF
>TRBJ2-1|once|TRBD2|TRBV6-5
TGTGCCAGCAGTTTCTCACTAGCGAATGAGCAGTTCTTC
CASSFSLANEQFF
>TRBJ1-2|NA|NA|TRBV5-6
TGTGCCAGCAGCGTTCAGGGGCACTATGGCTACACCTTC
CASSVQGHYGYTF